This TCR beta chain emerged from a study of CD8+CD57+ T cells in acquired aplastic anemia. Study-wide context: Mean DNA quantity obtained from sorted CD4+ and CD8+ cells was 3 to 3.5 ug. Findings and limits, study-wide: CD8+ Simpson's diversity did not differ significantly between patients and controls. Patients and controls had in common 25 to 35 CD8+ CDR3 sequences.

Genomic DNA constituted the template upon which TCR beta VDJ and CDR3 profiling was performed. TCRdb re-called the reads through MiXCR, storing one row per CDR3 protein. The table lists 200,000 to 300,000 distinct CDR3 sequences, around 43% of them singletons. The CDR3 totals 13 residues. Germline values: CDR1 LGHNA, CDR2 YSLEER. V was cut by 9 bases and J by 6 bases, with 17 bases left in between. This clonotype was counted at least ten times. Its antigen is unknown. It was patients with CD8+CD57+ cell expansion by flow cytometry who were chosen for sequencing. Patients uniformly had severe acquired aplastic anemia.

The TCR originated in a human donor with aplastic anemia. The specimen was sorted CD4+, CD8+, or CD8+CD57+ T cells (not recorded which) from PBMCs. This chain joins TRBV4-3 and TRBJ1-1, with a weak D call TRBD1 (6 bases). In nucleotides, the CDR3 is TGCGCCAGTACGGCAGGGGTTAGGTCTGAAGCTTTCTTT. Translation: CASTAGVRSEAFF.